This TCR beta chain was recovered during a study of T cell repertoires in cytomegalovirus infection. Study as a whole: The public TCR beta signatures pointed to both CMV infection and matching HLA type. General study findings and limits: Summed public TCR beta family frequency identified CMV carriers bearing the relevant HLA. CMV-specific TCR beta clonotypes restricted by HLA-C dominated the ex vivo response.

This clonotype was detected ten times or more. Its antigen is as yet unknown. TCRdb itself ran the reads through MiXCR, one entry per CDR3 protein. This table holds about 530,000 distinct CDR3 sequences, 26% found once. The source is a human donor in good health (CMV status not recorded). Some clones in this sample may be carry-over from other donors' samples. Sequenced material: PBMCs.

CDR3 sequence: CASSLGGLANEQFF. The CDR3 DNA reads TGTGCCAGCAGCTTAGGCGGACTGGCCAATGAGCAGTTCTTC. J is TRBJ2-1 and V is TRBV7-8, with D possibly being TRBD2 (5 bases). Trimming pared 1 base from V and 6 bases from J, leaving 10 bases between. In germline, CDR1 is SGHVS, CDR2 FQNEAQ. The CDR3 spans 14 residues.